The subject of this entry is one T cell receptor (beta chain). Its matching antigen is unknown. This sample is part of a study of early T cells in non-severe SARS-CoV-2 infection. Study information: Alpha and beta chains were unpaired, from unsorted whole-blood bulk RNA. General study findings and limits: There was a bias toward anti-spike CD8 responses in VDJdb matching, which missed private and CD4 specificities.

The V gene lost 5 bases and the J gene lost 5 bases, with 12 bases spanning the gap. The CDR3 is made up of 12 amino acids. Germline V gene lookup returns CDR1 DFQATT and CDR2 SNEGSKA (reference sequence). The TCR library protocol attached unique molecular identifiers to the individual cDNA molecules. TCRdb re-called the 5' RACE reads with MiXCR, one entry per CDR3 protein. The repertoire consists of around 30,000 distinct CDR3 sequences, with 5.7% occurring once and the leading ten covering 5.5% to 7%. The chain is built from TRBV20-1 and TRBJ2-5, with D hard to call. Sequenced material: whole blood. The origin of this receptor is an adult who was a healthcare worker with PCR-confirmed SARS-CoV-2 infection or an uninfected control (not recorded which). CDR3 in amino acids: CSAPMARETQYF. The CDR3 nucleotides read TGCAGTGCTCCGATGGCCAGGGAGACCCAGTACTTC.